Presented here are 14 T cell receptor beta chains from one specimen sequenced in a study of tumor-infiltrating lymphocytes in primary liver carcinoma. Using a constant-region primer together with ProtoScript II reverse transcriptase, TCR beta cDNA was made from around 500 ng of total RNA. Three nested multiplex PCR rounds, a slightly modified ARM-PCR method, built the TCR beta libraries. With TRBV1-TRBV30 forward primers and a C-beta reverse primer, the first two PCR rounds were run for around 11 cycles each. TCRdb re-called the multiplex PCR reads with MiXCR, one entry per CDR3 protein. In the table there are 70,000 to 95,000 distinct CDR3 sequences, over 60% of which are singletons. The roughly 17-31 mg bulk tissue piece was not sorted before simultaneous RNA and DNA extraction. Sequencing was done on a sample of liver tumor tissue from sampling region 4. Subset: tumor region T4, right-lateral pole. The receptors come from a middle-aged man with primary liver carcinoma and hepatitis B virus infection.

Notes on this clonotype: A read error may be the cause here, since a much bigger clone is one base away. CDR3 loop: CSAATGTSVNEEFF. The CDR3 DNA reads TGCAGTGCTGCTACCGGGACTTCGGTCAATGAGGAGTTCTTC. V usage is TRBV20-1 and J usage is TRBJ2-1, with D possibly matching TRBD2 (6 bases). This CDR3 comprises 14 residues. The V gene's germline CDR1 is DFQATT and CDR2 SNEGSKA (reference sequence).

Details on this clonotype: At one boundary the junction diverges from the germline segment, which might be a read error. The chain combines TRBV6-1 with TRBJ1-6; D is perhaps TRBD1 (5 bases). The CDR3 contains 14 residues. The V gene's germline CDR1 is MNHNS and CDR2 SASEGT. This CDR3 is CASSEGIGVSPLQF. The CDR3 DNA follows: TGTGCCAGCAGTGAGGGGATAGGGGTTTCACCCCTCCAATTT.

The chain links TRBV29-1 to TRBJ1-2; the D gene is possibly TRBD1 (6 bases). V lost 5 bases to trimming and J lost 7 bases, with 8 bases between them. Germline assignment: CDR1 SQVTM and CDR2 ANQGSEA. The CDR3 length is 10 residues. The CDR3 spells CSVPTGGYTF. CDR3 coding DNA: TGCAGCGTTCCGACAGGTGGCTACACCTTC. Full variable domain (remainder filled in from reference TRBV29-1 and TRBJ1-2): SAVISQKPSRDICQRGTSLTIQCQVDSQVTMMFWYRQQPGQSLTLIATANQGSEATYESGFVIDKFPISRPNLTFSTLTVSNMSPEDSSIYLCSVPTGGYTFGSGTRLTVV.

This clonotype was picked up one time. Possible read error: a much larger clone is one base away. Since no conserved phenylalanine or tryptophan closes the CDR3, a read error is the likely cause. V is TRBV5-8 and J is TRBJ2-3, with 12 positions matching TRBD2. The CDR3 has 16 amino acids. The germline gives CDR1 SGHTS, CDR2 YDEGEE. V was pared by 2 bases and J by 7 bases, with 8 bases of the junction left unmatched. The CDR3 here is CASSFVTSGSSNTQYL. In DNA, the CDR3 is TGTGCCAGCAGCTTCGTGACTAGCGGGAGTAGCAATACGCAGTATTTA.

This clonotype was recorded many times. The rearrangement joins TRBV10-1 to TRBJ2-1; the D is unclear. The CDR3 length is 11 residues. V lost 4 bases to trimming and J lost 12 bases, with 10 bases between them. The germline gives CDR1 WNHNN, CDR2 SYGVQD (reference sequence). CDR3 protein: CASSGGTGQFF. As DNA, the CDR3 is TGCGCCAGCAGTGGGGGTACTGGGCAGTTCTTC.

The rearrangement links TRBV24-1 to TRBJ1-5, with 8 bases that match TRBD1. Per the germline V gene, CDR1 is KGHDR and CDR2 is SFDVKD. The CDR3 loop spans 15 amino acids. The V segment lost 4 bases and the J segment 3 bases; nucleotides outside the gene matches: 4. The CDR3 DNA is TGTGCCACCAGTGAAGGGACAGGTCTCAATCAGCCCCAGCATTTT. As protein: CATSEGTGLNQPQHF.

This clonotype has at least ten counts. The chain links TRBV28 to TRBJ1-1; 9 nucleotides agree with TRBD1. The V segment lost 6 bases and the J segment 2 bases; nucleotides outside the gene matches: 10. This CDR3 has 16 amino acids. The V gene's germline CDR1 is MDHEN and CDR2 SYDVKM. This CDR3 reads CASRPRPGQGNTEAFF. In DNA form, the CDR3 reads TGTGCCAGCAGGCCTAGACCGGGACAGGGTAACACTGAAGCTTTCTTT.

This clonotype appeared a single time. The chain has TRBV6-1 and TRBJ2-5, with a tentative D call TRBD2 (6 bases). The V gene's germline CDR1 is MNHNS and CDR2 SASEGT. This CDR3 comprises 13 residues. CDR3 amino acids: CGSGVNGRETQYF. The CDR3 bases are TGTGGTAGCGGTGTGAACGGGAGAGAGACCCAGTACTTC.

About this clonotype itself: Likely a read error: the CDR3 ends without its conserved phenylalanine or tryptophan. CDR3 loop: CTSSPQQSSTEAFL. The CDR3 region has the DNA TGTACCAGCAGTCCCCAACAGAGTAGCACTGAAGCTTTCCTT. V and J are TRBV12-3 or TRBV12-4 and TRBJ1-1; D is ambiguous. This CDR3 comprises 14 residues.

This clonotype has a count of ten or more. CDR3 sequence: CASNPSGQIQPQHF. In DNA, the CDR3 is TGTGCCAGCAATCCGTCGGGACAGATACAGCCCCAGCATTTT. The chain combines TRBV28 with TRBJ1-5, with 7 bases aligning to TRBD1. The V segment lost 7 bases and the J segment 7 bases; nucleotides outside the gene matches: 10. The CDR3 totals 14 residues. The germline V gene encodes CDR1 MDHEN and CDR2 SYDVKM.

This chain joins TRBV29-1 and TRBJ2-1; 10 positions agree with TRBD2. The V gene end was trimmed by 6 bases and the J gene end by 8 bases; junction bases not matched to a gene: 10. Germline values: CDR1 SQVTM, CDR2 ANQGSEA. The CDR3 extends over 14 amino acids. CDR3 sequence: CSVALAGESDEQFF. In DNA, the CDR3 is TGCAGCGTGGCTCTAGCGGGAGAATCCGATGAGCAGTTCTTC.

This clonotype was recorded at least ten times. V gene TRBV10-3 combines with J gene TRBJ2-3, with D tentatively TRBD2 (5 bases). The CDR3 is 19 residues long. The ends were cut back, 0 bases at V and 0 bases at J, with 19 bases in the middle. CDR1 is ENHRY and CDR2 is SYGVKD in the germline V gene. The CDR3 loop is CAISESLGTASRSTDTQYF. The CDR3 coding sequence is TGTGCCATCAGTGAGTCGCTGGGTACGGCTAGCAGGAGCACAGATACGCAGTATTTT.

Details on this clonotype: As the CDR3 is not closed by the conserved phenylalanine or tryptophan, this likely results from a read error. The chain carries TRBV11-2 and TRBJ2-3, with a tentative D call TRBD2 (7 bases). Germline V gene lookup returns CDR1 SGHAT and CDR2 FQNNGV. The CDR3 is made up of 16 amino acids. The CDR3 is CASSPPGGRGTDTQYC. The CDR3 DNA sequence: TGTGCCAGCAGCCCGCCGGGGGGCAGGGGTACAGACACGCAGTATTGT.

In the case of this clonotype: Its ends do not fully match the called genes, so a read error is possible. The V gene is TRBV11-1, the J gene TRBJ2-1; TRBD2 matches 8 bases. Germline V CDR1 and CDR2: SGHAT, FQDESV (reference sequence). CDR3 size: 17 residues. In DNA, the CDR3 is TGTGTCAGCAGCCTGGGACTAGTGGGAGAAGTTAAGAATGAGCAGTTCTTC. Its translation: CVSSLGLVGEVKNEQFF.